These 30 T cell receptor beta chains originate from one sample sequenced in a study of shared clonotypes between healthy human individuals. Produced via immunoSEQ multiplex PCR; TCRdb's table is partial and in-frame only. Found here are 2 million to 3 million clones, 93% of them singletons; the top ten hold about 0.39%. The sequencing sample was made of naive CD4+ T cells from PBMCs. Stated subset: CD45RA+ positively selected. The receptor set was obtained from a man between 18 and 29 years old in good health. Some clones in this sample may be carry-over from other donors' samples.

This clone was detected once. The sample contains more than one DNA sequence encoding this CDR3. This chain connects TRBV5-1 to TRBJ1-5; the D gene is possibly TRBD1 (6 bases). The CDR3 totals 14 residues. Germline-derived CDR1 and CDR2 are SGHRS and YFSETQ. Trimming left V 2 bases short and J 4 bases short, with 10 bases between. DNA of the CDR3: TGCGCCAGCAGCTTAGGGGGGCCGAATCAGCCCCAGCATTTT. Its translation: CASSLGGPNQPQHF.

The rearrangement uses TRBV15 and TRBJ2-7; a weak D match, TRBD2 (6 bases). This CDR3 spans 15 amino acids. The V gene lost 1 base and the J gene lost 4 bases, with 14 bases spanning the gap. CDR1 and CDR2 (germline): LNHNV, YYDKDF (reference sequence). The CDR3 loop is CATSRAGPEGYEQYF. CDR3 DNA sequence: TGTGCCACCAGCAGAGCGGGGCCGGAGGGGTACGAGCAGTACTTC.

The CDR3 here is CASSPEFGNTIYF. In DNA, the CDR3 is TGCGCCAGCAGTCCCGAGTTTGGAAACACCATATATTTT. The chain joins TRBV10-1 to TRBJ1-3, with D hard to call. Germline CDR1 is WNHNN and CDR2 is SYGVQD (reference sequence). The CDR3 has 13 amino acids. Trimming cost V 5 bases and J 3 bases, with 8 bases left between them.

The chain is built from TRBV28 and TRBJ2-3, with a tentative D call TRBD1 (5 bases). The CDR3 totals 13 residues. With 7 bases removed from V and 5 bases from J, the gap between germline ends came to 13 bases. Looked up from germline, CDR1 is MDHEN and CDR2 is SYDVKM. As DNA, the CDR3 is TGTGCCAGCAACCAGGGTGGGTTAGATACGCAGTATTTT. Protein product: CASNQGGLDTQYF.

This chain uses TRBV19 with TRBJ1-2; TRBD1 agrees at 10 bases. CDR1 LNHDA and CDR2 SQIVND come from the germline V gene (reference sequence). The length of the CDR3 is 16 residues. With 4 bases clipped from V and 8 bases from J, the junction kept 13 bases outside the gene matches. The CDR3 DNA reads TGTGCCAGTAGTACGTGGGCCGGGACAGGGGTTTACGGCTACACCTTC. Translated: CASSTWAGTGVYGYTF.

The chain recombines TRBV4-3 with TRBJ2-1, with TRBD2 matching 13 bases. Unmatched junction bases numbered 10, after V lost 1 base and J lost 4 bases. The length of the CDR3 is 19 residues. Per the germline V gene, CDR1 is LGHNA and CDR2 is YSLEER. The DNA of the CDR3 is TGCGCCAGCAGCCAAGGGACTAGCGGGAGACACGTGTTTTACAATGAGCAGTTCTTC. Encoded protein: CASSQGTSGRHVFYNEQFF.

V usage is TRBV15 and J usage is TRBJ1-6; no reliable D call. Germline assignment: CDR1 LNHNV and CDR2 YYDKDF (reference sequence). V lost 2 bases to trimming and J lost 0 bases, with 11 bases between them. The CDR3 covers 17 residues. This chain's CDR3 is CATSRNGPSSYNSPLHF. In DNA, the CDR3 is TGTGCCACCAGCAGAAACGGGCCTAGCTCCTATAATTCACCCCTCCACTTT.

The CDR3 DNA reads as TGTGCCAGCAGCTTACTCGGGAGGGCCGTAGAGACCCAGTACTTC. Translation: CASSLLGRAVETQYF. The chain links TRBV7-3 to TRBJ2-5; TRBD2 aligns across 8 bases. The germline V gene encodes CDR1 SGHTA and CDR2 FQGTGA. Germline trimming cut 2 bases from V and 4 bases from J; bases unmatched to any gene: 6. The CDR3 is 15 amino acids.

CDR3 loop: CASSLRHYEQYF. Here the CDR3 DNA reads TGTGCCAGCAGCTTGCGACACTACGAGCAGTACTTC. The chain joins TRBV5-8 to TRBJ2-7, with D hard to call. The germline V gene has CDR1 SGHTS and CDR2 YDEGEE. V lost 1 base and J 3 bases, leaving 5 bases between the germline ends. The CDR3 runs to 12 residues. Full variable domain (missing parts from reference TRBV5-8 and TRBJ2-7): EAGVTQSPTHLIKTRGQQATLRCSPISGHTSVYWYQQALGLGLQFLLWYDEGEERNRGNFPPRFSGRQFPNYSSELNVNALELEDSALYLCASSLRHYEQYFGPGTRLTVT.

This chain uses TRBV5-4 with TRBJ1-2, with D perhaps matching TRBD1 (5 bases). Trimming left V 4 bases short and J 7 bases short, with 20 bases between. Germline CDR1 reads SGHNT; CDR2 reads YYREEE (reference sequence). The CDR3 extends over 15 amino acids. The CDR3 bases are TGTGCCAGCAGCCCTCTTGGCCAGGGTGGAGTTGGCTACACCTTC. It yields the protein CASSPLGQGGVGYTF.

This chain uses TRBV9 with TRBJ1-1; tentative D call: TRBD1 (6 bases). The length of the CDR3 is 13 residues. Germline CDR1 is SGDLS and CDR2 is YYNGEE. With 3 bases removed from V and 2 bases from J, the gap between germline ends came to 8 bases. CDR3 in amino acids: CASSGQENTEAFF. The DNA for the CDR3 is TGTGCCAGCAGCGGACAGGAAAACACTGAAGCTTTCTTT.

The chain uses TRBV10-3 and TRBJ2-5, with 14 bases aligning to TRBD2. The CDR3 has 15 amino acids. The J segment lost 3 bases and the V segment lost 10 bases, leaving 7 bases of the junction unmatched. Germline V lookup: CDR1 ENHRY, CDR2 SYGVKD. CDR3 DNA: TGTGCCACGCACCGGGGACTAGCGGGAGAAGAGACCCAGTACTTC. Translation: CATHRGLAGEETQYF.

The J gene is TRBJ2-1, the V gene TRBV2, with 8 bases aligning to TRBD2. The CDR3 is made up of 15 amino acids. The V segment lost 4 bases and the J segment 6 bases; nucleotides outside the gene matches: 8. CDR1 SNHLY and CDR2 FYNNEI come from the germline V gene. The CDR3 nucleotides are TGTGCCAGCAGTGGGACGGGAGGGCCAGGCAATGAGCAGTTCTTC. The encoded protein is CASSGTGGPGNEQFF.

The chain carries TRBV5-1 and TRBJ1-4; D is uncertain. The CDR3 loop spans 13 amino acids. Trimming took off 6 bases at V and 10 bases at J, with 16 bases between the two ends. The germline V gene encodes CDR1 SGHRS and CDR2 YFSETQ. The CDR3 nucleotides read TGCGCCAGCACCCCGGATGGGGAGGGAAAACTGTTTTTT. Translating it yields CASTPDGEGKLFF. The full variable domain, completed using reference TRBV5-1 and TRBJ1-4, is KAGVTQTPRYLIKTRGQQVTLSCSPISGHRSVSWYQQTPGQGLQFLFEYFSETQRNKGNFPGRFSGRQFSNSRSEMNVSTLELGDSALYLCASTPDGEGKLFFGSGTQLSVL.

This chain links TRBV28 with TRBJ2-7; no clear D gene. The CDR3 loop spans 15 amino acids. Germline lookup yields CDR1 MDHEN and CDR2 SYDVKM. Trimming shortened V by 3 bases and J by 2 bases, and 14 bases separated the two germline ends. The chain's CDR3 is CASSFLQVNTYEQYF. The CDR3 DNA follows: TGTGCCAGCAGTTTCCTCCAGGTTAATACCTACGAGCAGTACTTC.

This clone was recorded once. This rearrangement joins TRBV30 to TRBJ1-2; no firm D call. V dropped 0 bases and J dropped 6 bases, with 11 bases sitting between them. Germline assignment: CDR1 GTSNPN and CDR2 SVGIG (reference sequence). CDR3 size: 13 residues. This CDR3 is CAWSVWGADGYTF. The CDR3 DNA reads as TGTGCCTGGAGTGTATGGGGAGCCGATGGCTACACCTTC. Using reference TRBV30 and TRBJ1-2 for the parts outside the CDR3, the full variable domain is SQTIHQWPATLVQPVGSPLSLECTVEGTSNPNLYWYRQAAGRGLQLLFYSVGIGQISSEVPQNLSASRPQDRQFILSSKKLLLSDSGFYLCAWSVWGADGYTFGSGTRLTVV.

V usage is TRBV5-4 and J usage is TRBJ1-3, with a tentative D call TRBD1 (5 bases). Germline CDR1 SGHNT, CDR2 YYREEE (reference sequence). The CDR3 spans 14 residues. The V end was cut by 6 bases, the J end by 3 bases, with 13 bases between. The CDR3 DNA is TGTGCCAGCAACCCGGGGGGGGTTGGAAACACCATATATTTT. It is translated as CASNPGGVGNTIYF.

This chain uses TRBV4-1 with TRBJ2-5; weak D call: TRBD1 (8 bases). Looked up from germline, CDR1 is MGHRA and CDR2 is YSYEKL. The CDR3 is 15 residues long. Trimming stripped 1 base from V and 7 bases from J, with 16 bases between. The CDR3 region is CASSQAWRGTGTQYF. The CDR3 coding sequence is TGCGCCAGCAGCCAAGCGTGGCGGGGGACAGGGACCCAGTACTTC.

The chain combines TRBV10-1 with TRBJ2-1, with TRBD2 matching 16 bases. Trimming took 5 bases from V and 7 from J; bases not matched to a gene: 2. In germline, CDR1 is WNHNN, CDR2 SYGVQD (reference sequence). The CDR3 runs 15 residues. The CDR3 sequence: CASSRGLAGGNEQFF. The CDR3 DNA follows: TGCGCCAGCAGTCGGGGACTAGCGGGAGGGAATGAGCAGTTCTTC.

This clone was seen a single time. V and J are TRBV11-1 and TRBJ1-4; D gene unclear. Per germline, CDR1 SGHAT and CDR2 FQDESV (reference sequence). The CDR3 runs 12 residues. Trimming shortened V by 5 bases and J by 8 bases, and 9 bases separated the two germline ends. The DNA for the CDR3 is TGTGCCAGCAGCCTTCGTGGGGAAAAACTGTTTTTT. Protein sequence: CASSLRGEKLFF.

The chain carries TRBV4-2 and TRBJ2-7, with 8 bases lining up with TRBD1. The CDR3 sequence is 19 residues long. After removal of 0 bases from V and 7 bases from J, the junction contained 20 bases not matched to a gene. Germline V CDR1 and CDR2: LGHNA, YNFKEQ. CDR3 nucleotides: TGTGCCAGCAGCCAAGATAATACCCCGACAGGGGTCCTTCTGGGTGAGCAGTACTTC. Translating it yields CASSQDNTPTGVLLGEQYF.

The V call is TRBV7-2, the J call TRBJ1-2, with no clear D. The CDR3 has 16 residues. The ends were cut back, 5 bases at V and 3 bases at J, with 19 bases in the middle. CDR1 and CDR2 (germline): SGHTA, FQGNSA. The CDR3 spells CASSKQGPPGDYGYTF. CDR3 bases: TGTGCCAGCAGCAAACAAGGACCCCCCGGGGACTATGGCTACACCTTC.

CDR3 sequence (DNA): TGTGCCATCAAAACCTACGAGCAGTACTTC. The encoded protein is CAIKTYEQYF. The rearrangement joins TRBV2 to TRBJ2-7; the D is unclear. The CDR3 is made up of 10 amino acids. With 10 bases removed from V and 2 bases from J, the gap between germline ends came to 6 bases. Germline values: CDR1 SNHLY, CDR2 FYNNEI.

CDR3 in amino acids: CASSLPFGLAGVSEQFF. DNA of the CDR3: TGTGCCAGCAGCTTACCGTTCGGACTAGCGGGAGTATCTGAGCAGTTCTTC. The genes are TRBV11-2 and TRBJ2-1; 13 positions agree with TRBD2. The CDR3 consists of 17 residues. J was trimmed by 9 bases and V by 2 bases; bases with no gene match: 10. Germline values: CDR1 SGHAT, CDR2 FQNNGV.

This chain joins TRBV5-1 and TRBJ1-2, with D perhaps matching TRBD1 (5 bases). The CDR3 covers 14 residues. V was shortened by 4 bases and J by 0 bases, with 10 bases between the two germline ends. Germline V gives CDR1 SGHRS, CDR2 YFSETQ. The CDR3 nucleotides are TGCGCCAGCAGCCCCTCGACAGCTAACTATGGCTACACCTTC. The encoded protein is CASSPSTANYGYTF.

The count of this clone is one. The chain has TRBV23-1 and TRBJ2-1; the match to TRBD1 covers 7 bases. TRBV23-1 is given ORF status, its function remaining uncertain. The CDR3 covers 20 residues. The trim removed 8 bases at V and 1 base at J, leaving 23 bases unmatched. CDR3 bases: TGCGCCAGCCCTACCCTGGAACAGGGGCAGTGTCCGAGGTCCTACAATGAGCAGTTCTTC. As protein: CASPTLEQGQCPRSYNEQFF.

This chain links TRBV5-5 with TRBJ1-5; D perhaps matches TRBD1 (5 bases). V was clipped by 4 bases and J by 3 bases, with 11 bases between them. This CDR3 has 14 amino acids. CDR1 is SGHKS and CDR2 is YYEKEE in the germline V gene (reference sequence). CDR3 amino acids: CASSIDSYNQPQHF. For the CDR3, the DNA is TGTGCCAGCAGCATTGACAGCTACAATCAGCCCCAGCATTTT.

With regard to this clone: The same CDR3 also results from other DNA sequences found in this sample. The chain joins TRBV5-1 to TRBJ2-7; D is unresolved. Deletions cut 4 bases from V and 3 bases from J, with 11 bases between. The CDR3 has 13 residues. Per the germline V gene, CDR1 is SGHRS and CDR2 is YFSETQ. The CDR3 spells CASSPTGDYEQYF. The CDR3 DNA is TGCGCCAGCAGCCCGACGGGTGACTACGAGCAGTACTTC.

The rearrangement joins TRBV2 to TRBJ2-1; D gene ambiguous. There are 12 residues in the CDR3. Trimming removed 7 bases from V and 6 bases from J, with 10 bases in between. Germline CDR1 SNHLY, CDR2 FYNNEI. Written as DNA, the CDR3 is TGTGCCAGCACTCAGACGGGCAATGAGCAGTTCTTC. Amino acids: CASTQTGNEQFF.

The chain combines TRBV19 with TRBJ2-7; TRBD1 agrees at 9 bases. V lost 5 bases, J lost 3 bases, and 8 bases stayed unmatched. In germline, CDR1 is LNHDA, CDR2 SQIVND (reference sequence). The CDR3 length is 15 residues. The CDR3 DNA sequence: TGTGCCAGTAGTGGACCCGGGACAGGGTACTACGAGCAGTACTTC. It encodes CASSGPGTGYYEQYF.